This T cell receptor beta chain was sequenced during a study of long-term antiretroviral therapy in people with HIV. Run at survey level, the immunoSEQ assay was version v3.0. Libraries were prepared by immunoSEQ multiplex PCR; TCRdb keeps only in-frame clonotypes and omits some of them. The table has under 30,000 clones, over 80% seen once. Overall study results and limits: Controls exceeded HIV repertoires in CDR3 length range.

Without exception, participants with HIV were treated in the United States. V lost 0 bases and J lost 8, with 26 bases in between. The CDR3 length is 18 residues. Germline CDR1 reads LGHNA; CDR2 reads YNFKEQ. On this clone: Its antigen is undetermined.

This receptor was obtained from a man younger than 35 with HIV. This specimen consisted of unsorted PBMCs, obtained 0.8 years before starting antiretroviral therapy. This chain links TRBV4-2 with TRBJ2-7; D may be TRBD2 (6 bases). Written as DNA, the CDR3 is TGTGCCAGCAGCCAAGATCCTAATACCCCGGGAGTACCTCTCAAGCAGTACTTC. Protein sequence: CASSQDPNTPGVPLKQYF.